This T cell receptor (beta chain) appears in the sequencing data of a study of response to subunit inactivated influenza vaccine. Notes on the study in general: The authors proposed limited new T cell recruitment per seasonal influenza vaccination.

CDR1 is SEHNR and CDR2 is FQNEAQ in the germline V gene (reference sequence). The V and J ends lost 5 bases and 2 bases, in that order; junction bases with no gene match: 3. This CDR3 has 13 amino acids. TCRdb fed the RT-PCR reads into MiXCR, producing one record per CDR3 protein. This table holds about 520,000 distinct CDR3 sequences, 6% to 9% found once. This clonotype was observed many times. Its antigen remains unidentified. The TCR originated in a man aged 50 to 69 who received an inactivated influenza vaccine. The sequenced sample was PBMCs from blood, obtained less than 30 months after vaccination. The chain has TRBV7-9 and TRBJ2-7; 7 positions agree with TRBD2. The CDR3 loop reads CASSRAGTYEQYF. CDR3 in DNA: TGTGCCAGCAGCCGAGCGGGGACCTACGAGCAGTACTTC.